This T cell receptor (beta chain) is drawn from a study of cytomegalovirus exposure and HLA in healthy donors. Study conclusions and caveats: TCR beta chain V- and J-gene trimming was linked, in a later analysis, to a missense variant in DCLRE1C.

There are 15 residues in the CDR3. Trimming took 5 bases from V and 0 from J, leaving 13 bases between them. CDR1 SGHRS and CDR2 YFSETQ come from the germline V gene. PCR employed 60 Vbeta and 13 Jbeta primers. Some clones are missing from TCRdb's copy, which holds only in-frame ones; the method was immunoSEQ multiplex PCR. The table has more than 85,000 clones, about 80% seen once. Remarks on this clone: Antigen specificity is unknown.

This chain links TRBV5-1 with TRBJ2-3, with D possibly being TRBD1 (6 bases). The receptor comes from a man between 25 and 39 years old in good health and CMV-seronegative. What was sequenced was PBMCs. In DNA, the CDR3 is TGCGCCAGCAGTCCACAGGGCGGGAGCACAGATACGCAGTATTTT. Translating gives CASSPQGGSTDTQYF.